This entry describes one T cell receptor beta chain. Some clones are missing from TCRdb's copy, which holds only in-frame ones; the method was immunoSEQ multiplex PCR. Altogether around 100,000 clones are present, around 90% being singletons, with the ten largest covering approximately 3.4%. The sample originates from a study of blood T cell repertoires in COVID-19. This CDR3 has 15 amino acids. V gave up 4 bases and J gave up 3 bases; unmatched junction bases: 10. Germline V CDR1 and CDR2: SGHNT, YYREEE (reference sequence). This sequence originates from an older woman with acute or convalescent COVID-19. V and J are TRBV5-4 and TRBJ2-7; the match to TRBD1 covers 7 bases. The sample consisted of peripheral blood. In DNA, the CDR3 is TGTGCCAGCAGCCACAAACAGGGGAAGGGCTACGAGCAGTACTTC. It encodes CASSHKQGKGYEQYF.